The T cell receptor (beta chain) described here comes from a study of T cells in Graves' hyperthyroidism and ophthalmopathy. Study-wide results and limits: Ophthalmopathy and stable hyperthyroidism were told apart by a 13 V-J model.

This clonotype came up many times. Its antigen remains unidentified. The CDR3 is 14 amino acids. CDR1 SGHTS and CDR2 YDEGEE come from the germline V gene. Trimming pared 1 base from V and 2 bases from J, leaving 9 bases between. Using RNA transcripts as the source, TCR beta CDR3 regions were amplified. First-round RT-PCR targeting the TCR CDR3 was performed with the HTBI primer set. TCRdb reprocessed the multiplex PCR reads with MiXCR, giving one entry per CDR3 protein. The table has more than 500,000 distinct CDR3 sequences, around 42% seen once; the top ten hold about 20%. The TCR originated in an adult woman with Graves' disease, either hyperthyroidism or ophthalmopathy (not recorded which). Sequenced material: peripheral blood or thyroid tissue (not recorded which). V gene TRBV5-8 combines with J gene TRBJ2-5; the D is unclear. This CDR3 reads CASSLPHTQETQYF. CDR3 nucleotides: TGTGCCAGCAGCTTGCCCCACACGCAAGAGACCCAGTACTTC.